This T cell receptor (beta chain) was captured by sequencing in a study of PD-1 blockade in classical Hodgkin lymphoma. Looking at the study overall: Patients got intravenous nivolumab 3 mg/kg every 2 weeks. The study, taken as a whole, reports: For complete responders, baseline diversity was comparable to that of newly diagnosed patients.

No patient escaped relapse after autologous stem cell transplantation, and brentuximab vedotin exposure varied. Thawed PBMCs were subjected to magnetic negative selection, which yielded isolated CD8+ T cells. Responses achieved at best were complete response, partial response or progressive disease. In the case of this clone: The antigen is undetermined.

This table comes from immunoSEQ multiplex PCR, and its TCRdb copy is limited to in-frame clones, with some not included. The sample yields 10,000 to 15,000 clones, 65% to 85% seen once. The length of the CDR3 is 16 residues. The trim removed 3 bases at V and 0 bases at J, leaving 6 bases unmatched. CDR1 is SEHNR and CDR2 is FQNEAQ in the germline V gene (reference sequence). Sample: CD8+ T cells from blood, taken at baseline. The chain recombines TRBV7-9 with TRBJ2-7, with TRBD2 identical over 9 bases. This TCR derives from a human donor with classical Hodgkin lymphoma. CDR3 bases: TGTGCCAGCAGCTTTACTAGCGGGTACAGCTCCTACGAGCAGTACTTC. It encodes CASSFTSGYSSYEQYF.